This paragraph covers one TCR beta chain sequence. This specimen belongs to a study of blood T cell repertoires in COVID-19. Background on the study: Samples taken during acute and convalescent COVID-19 were collected in the United States, Italy and Spain. From T cells, B-cell-depleted T cells, or PBMCs came the material, which was cDNA or gDNA.

As processed by the authors: Reference gene primers were amplified, and this amplification served to estimate nucleated cell counts. TCRdb's copy holds only in-frame clones and misses some; the assay was immunoSEQ multiplex PCR. The D gene and trimming were derived from the DNA, and the V and J assignments and clone size from that table. The sample yields hundreds of thousands of clones, roughly 87% seen once. The material sequenced was peripheral blood. This clonotype originated in a man aged 18 to 29 with active or convalescent COVID-19.

CDR3 sequence (DNA): TGCGCCAGCAGCAAGGGACAGGGCTCCTACGAGCAGTACTTC. Residues: CASSKGQGSYEQYF. This chain joins TRBV4-1 and TRBJ2-7; TRBD1 matches 9 bases. Per germline, CDR1 MGHRA and CDR2 YSYEKL. CDR3 length: 14 residues. V lost 5 bases and J lost 0; bases outside the gene matches: 2.